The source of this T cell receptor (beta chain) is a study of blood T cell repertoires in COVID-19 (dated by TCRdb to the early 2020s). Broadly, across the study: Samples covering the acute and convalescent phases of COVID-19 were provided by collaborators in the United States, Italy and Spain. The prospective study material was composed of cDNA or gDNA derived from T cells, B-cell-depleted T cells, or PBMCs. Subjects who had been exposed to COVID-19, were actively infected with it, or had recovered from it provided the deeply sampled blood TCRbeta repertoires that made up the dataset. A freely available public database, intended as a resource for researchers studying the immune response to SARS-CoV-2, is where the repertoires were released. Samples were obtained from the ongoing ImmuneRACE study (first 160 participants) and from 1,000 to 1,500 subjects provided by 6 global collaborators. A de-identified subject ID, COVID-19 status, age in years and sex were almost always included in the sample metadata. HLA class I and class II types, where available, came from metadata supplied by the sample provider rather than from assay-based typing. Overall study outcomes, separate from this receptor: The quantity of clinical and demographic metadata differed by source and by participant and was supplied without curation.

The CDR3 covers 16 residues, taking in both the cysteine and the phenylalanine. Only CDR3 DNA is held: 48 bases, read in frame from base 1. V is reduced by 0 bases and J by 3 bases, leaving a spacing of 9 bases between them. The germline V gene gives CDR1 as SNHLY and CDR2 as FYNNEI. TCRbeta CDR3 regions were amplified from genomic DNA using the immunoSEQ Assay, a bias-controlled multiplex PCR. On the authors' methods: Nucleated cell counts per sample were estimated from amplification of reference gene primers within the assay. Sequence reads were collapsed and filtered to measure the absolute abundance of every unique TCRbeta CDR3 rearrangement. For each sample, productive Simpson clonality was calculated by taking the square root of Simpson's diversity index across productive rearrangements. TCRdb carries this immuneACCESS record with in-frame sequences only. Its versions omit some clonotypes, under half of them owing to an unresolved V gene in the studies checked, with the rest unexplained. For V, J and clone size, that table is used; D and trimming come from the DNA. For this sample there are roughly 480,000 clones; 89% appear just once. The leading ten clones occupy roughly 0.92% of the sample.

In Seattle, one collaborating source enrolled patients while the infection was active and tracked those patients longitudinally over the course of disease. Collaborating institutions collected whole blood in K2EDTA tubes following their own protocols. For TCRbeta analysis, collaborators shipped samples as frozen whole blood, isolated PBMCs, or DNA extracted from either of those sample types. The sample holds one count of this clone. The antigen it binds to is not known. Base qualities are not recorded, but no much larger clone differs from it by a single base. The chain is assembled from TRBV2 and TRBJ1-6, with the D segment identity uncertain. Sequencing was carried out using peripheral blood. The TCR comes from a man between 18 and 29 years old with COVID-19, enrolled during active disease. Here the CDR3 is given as CASSEARVHYNSPLHF. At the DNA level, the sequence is TGTGCCAGCAGTGAAGCGCGGGTCCACTATAATTCACCCCTCCACTTT.